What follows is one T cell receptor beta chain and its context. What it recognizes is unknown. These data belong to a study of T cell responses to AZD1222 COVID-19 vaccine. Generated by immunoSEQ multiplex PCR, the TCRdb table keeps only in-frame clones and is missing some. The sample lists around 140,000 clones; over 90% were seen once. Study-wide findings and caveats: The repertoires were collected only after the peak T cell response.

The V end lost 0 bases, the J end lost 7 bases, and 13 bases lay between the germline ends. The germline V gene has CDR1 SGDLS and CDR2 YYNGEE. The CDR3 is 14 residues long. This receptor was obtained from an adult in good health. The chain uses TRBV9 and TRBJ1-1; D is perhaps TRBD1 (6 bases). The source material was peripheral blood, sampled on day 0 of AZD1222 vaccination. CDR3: CASSVGGQADEAFF. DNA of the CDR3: TGTGCCAGCAGCGTAGGGGGGCAGGCCGATGAAGCTTTCTTT.